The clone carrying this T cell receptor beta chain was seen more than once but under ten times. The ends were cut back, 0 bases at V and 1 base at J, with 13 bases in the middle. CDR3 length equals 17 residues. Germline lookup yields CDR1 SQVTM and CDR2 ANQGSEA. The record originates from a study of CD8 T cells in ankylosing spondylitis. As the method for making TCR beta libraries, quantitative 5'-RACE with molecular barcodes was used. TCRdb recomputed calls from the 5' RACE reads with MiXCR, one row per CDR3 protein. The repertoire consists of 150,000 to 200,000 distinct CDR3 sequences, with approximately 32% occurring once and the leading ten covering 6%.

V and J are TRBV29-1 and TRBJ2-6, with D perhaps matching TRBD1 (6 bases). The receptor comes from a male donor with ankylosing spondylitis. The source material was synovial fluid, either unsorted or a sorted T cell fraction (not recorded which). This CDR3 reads CSVEDSDSPSGANVLTF. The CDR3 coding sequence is TGCAGCGTTGAAGATTCGGACAGCCCATCTGGGGCCAACGTCCTGACTTTC.